Each of the 5 T cell receptor beta chains below was sequenced from the same sample in a study of T cells in localized non-small cell lung cancer. Assay: immunoSEQ multiplex PCR; the TCRdb copy retains only in-frame clones and omits some. This sample has about 2,200 clones, with around 28% found just once. Source: normal lung tissue next to the tumor, taken before any cancer treatment. The receptors here all came from a man between 40 and 75 years old with stage III lung adenocarcinoma.

The V and J genes are TRBV19 and TRBJ1-2, with a tentative D call TRBD1 (5 bases). Germline assignment: CDR1 LNHDA and CDR2 SQIVND (reference sequence). Trimming shortened V by 2 bases and J by 7 bases, and 17 bases separated the two germline ends. The CDR3 consists of 15 residues. CDR3 sequence reads: CASSIKSKGLGGYTF. In nucleotides, the CDR3 is TGTGCCAGTAGTATAAAGTCGAAGGGGCTCGGTGGCTACACCTTC.

The rearrangement joins TRBV18 to TRBJ2-7; maybe TRBD1 (6 bases). Germline V CDR1 and CDR2: KGHSH, LQKENI. V gave up 3 bases and J gave up 2 bases, with 14 bases separating them. The CDR3 spans 15 residues. The CDR3 region is CASSPQGLDTYEQYF. The CDR3 nucleotides read TGTGCCAGCTCACCTCAGGGGCTTGATACCTACGAGCAGTACTTC.

This CDR3 is CASSSPAGVTYEQYF. In DNA form, the CDR3 reads TGTGCCAGCAGCTCCCCGGCAGGGGTTACCTACGAGCAGTACTTC. This chain joins TRBV14 and TRBJ2-7; D might be TRBD1 (6 bases). Germline V lookup: CDR1 SGHDN, CDR2 FVKESK. The CDR3 runs to 15 residues. V lost 5 bases and J 2 bases, leaving 16 bases between the germline ends.

The chain links TRBV11-3 to TRBJ2-2; TRBD2 might be the D (6 bases). V was trimmed by 5 bases and J by 2 bases, leaving 21 bases between them. The germline gives CDR1 SGHNT, CDR2 YENEEA. The CDR3 is 18 amino acids. CDR3 amino acids: CASSPSISAGFNTGELFF. CDR3 DNA sequence: TGTGCCAGCAGCCCGTCTATTTCGGCGGGGTTTAACACCGGGGAGCTGTTTTTT.

The chain combines TRBV9 with TRBJ2-7; D is possibly TRBD2 (5 bases). Germline V gene sequence: CDR1 SGDLS, CDR2 YYNGEE. This CDR3 has 14 residues. V was pared by 4 bases and J by 6 bases, with 17 bases between. The CDR3 here is CASSLIGESGEQYF. For the CDR3, the DNA is TGTGCCAGCAGCCTCATTGGGGAGAGTGGCGAGCAGTACTTC. The whole variable domain, filled in from reference TRBV9 and TRBJ2-7, reads DSGVTQTPKHLITATGQRVTLRCSPRSGDLSVYWYQQSLDQGLQFLIQYYNGEERAKGNILERFSAQQFPDLHSELNLSSLELGDSALYFCASSLIGESGEQYFGPGTRLTVT.